This T cell receptor beta chain emerged from a study of T-cell memory formation after mild COVID-19. TCRdb processed the 5' RACE reads anew with MiXCR; each CDR3 protein has one entry. This table holds about 55,000 distinct CDR3 sequences, 28% found once. Overall study findings and caveats: Largely, contracting CD4+ clones fell within CM and EM, and contracting CD8+ clones within EMRA. The study detected some responding clones in pre-infection memory, suggesting cross-reactive memory joined.

This clonotype was observed a handful of times. Antigen unknown. Germline V CDR1 and CDR2: SGHTA, FQGTGA. There are 18 residues in the CDR3. V dropped 5 bases and J dropped 8; count of bases not matched to a gene: 16. The chain is built from TRBV7-3 and TRBJ2-1; 12 bases map to TRBD2. The specimen was PBMCs or a T cell subset sorted from them (not recorded which). The sequence was collected from a man aged 18 to 29 who had mild COVID-19 (a few samples of this study predate the infection). Cell type and time point are not known. The CDR3 reads CASSLAGGPGFSRDEQFF. For the CDR3, the DNA is TGTGCCAGCAGCCTAGCGGGGGGGCCTGGGTTTTCCCGCGATGAGCAGTTCTTC.